One and the same sample provided the 8 T cell receptor beta chains below, sequenced in a study of beta chain features in type 1 diabetes. Reverse transcription of all isolated RNA meant that expressed TCRB transcripts were sequenced. Using immunoSEQ multiplex PCR, the repertoire was profiled, and TCRdb retains in-frame clones only, with some absent. Among hundreds of thousands of clones listed, 10% to 15% were seen once. Whole-study findings and limits: Among patients with Type 1 diabetes, TCRB CDR3s were moderately but significantly shorter in every one of the four CD4+ subsets.

These TCRs' antigens remain unknown. What was sequenced was naive CD4+ T cells from blood. The source of these receptors is a woman in her late teens or twenties with type 1 diabetes.

This clone has just a few counts. The V and J genes are TRBV18 and TRBJ1-1; a possible D gene is TRBD1 (5 bases). The CDR3 contains 17 residues. V lost 4 bases and J 1 base, leaving 19 bases between the germline ends. Germline V gene lookup returns CDR1 KGHSH and CDR2 LQKENI. DNA for the CDR3: TGTGCCAGCTCACAAACGGAGGGGCGCTTGGGGAACACTGAAGCTTTCTTT. This sequence encodes CASSQTEGRLGNTEAFF.

A few counts support this clone. V and J are TRBV5-5 and TRBJ2-3, with a possible D match to TRBD2 (5 bases). The V gene lost 0 bases and the J gene lost 2 bases, with 13 bases spanning the gap. The CDR3 contains 16 residues. CDR1 and CDR2 (germline): SGHKS, YYEKEE (reference sequence). The CDR3 nucleotides are TGTGCCAGCAGCTTGGGGGGAGCGCCACACACAGATACGCAGTATTTT. Its translation: CASSLGGAPHTDTQYF.

The gene calls are TRBV6-6 and TRBJ2-3, with D possibly matching TRBD1 (5 bases). The CDR3 length is 15 residues. Germline CDR1 is MNHNY and CDR2 is SVGAGI (reference sequence). The V end lost 2 bases, the J end lost 11 bases, and 20 bases lay between the germline ends. The CDR3 region is CASSYAPLSGSGQYF. The CDR3 DNA reads TGTGCCAGCAGTTACGCCCCTCTCTCAGGGTCGGGGCAGTATTTT.

A few counts support this clone. The genes are TRBV9 and TRBJ2-2; D perhaps matches TRBD1 (5 bases). Trimming left V 0 bases short and J 5 bases short, with 5 bases between. This CDR3 has 13 amino acids. Germline CDR1 and CDR2: SGDLS and YYNGEE. The CDR3 nucleotides read TGTGCCAGCAGCGTAGAGGGGACCGGGGAGCTGTTTTTT. The encoded protein is CASSVEGTGELFF. Full variable domain (outside the CDR3, taken from reference TRBV9 and TRBJ2-2): DSGVTQTPKHLITATGQRVTLRCSPRSGDLSVYWYQQSLDQGLQFLIQYYNGEERAKGNILERFSAQQFPDLHSELNLSSLELGDSALYFCASSVEGTGELFFGEGSRLTVL.

This clone was counted only a few times. Written as DNA, the CDR3 is TGCGCCAGCAGCTTGGGCCCTAGCGCTCGGATCGAGCAGTACTTC. Protein sequence: CASSLGPSARIEQYF. The chain carries TRBV5-1 and TRBJ2-7; perhaps TRBD2 as D (6 bases). Germline V gene data show CDR1 as SGHRS and CDR2 as YFSETQ. The V end was cut by 0 bases, the J end by 6 bases, with 16 bases between. The CDR3 has 15 residues.

There are a few counts of this clone. This chain connects TRBV7-2 to TRBJ2-6; D is possibly TRBD1 (5 bases). In germline, CDR1 is SGHTA, CDR2 FQGNSA. The V gene lost 4 bases and the J gene lost 0 bases, with 13 bases spanning the gap. This CDR3 comprises 17 residues. Written as DNA, the CDR3 is TGTGCCAGCAGCTCTAGGGGCAGCAGCTCTGGGGCCAACGTCCTGACTTTC. Amino acid sequence: CASSSRGSSSGANVLTF.

This clone was picked up a small number of times. This rearrangement joins TRBV4-1 to TRBJ2-1; weak D call: TRBD1 (7 bases). CDR1 is MGHRA and CDR2 is YSYEKL in the germline V gene. CDR3 length: 15 amino acids. The V end lost 6 bases, the J end lost 1 base, and 13 bases lay between the germline ends. CDR3 DNA: TGCGCCAGCAGATACAGGGGAGGTTCCTACAATGAGCAGTTCTTC. Its protein product is CASRYRGGSYNEQFF.

V usage is TRBV5-4 and J usage is TRBJ1-2, with a tentative D call TRBD1 (6 bases). Germline V gene lookup returns CDR1 SGHNT and CDR2 YYREEE (reference sequence). This CDR3 region has 13 residues. V lost 2 bases, J lost 3 bases, and 8 bases lay in between. Here the CDR3 reads CASSLRQDYGYTF. In DNA form, the CDR3 reads TGTGCCAGCAGCTTACGACAGGACTATGGCTACACCTTC.